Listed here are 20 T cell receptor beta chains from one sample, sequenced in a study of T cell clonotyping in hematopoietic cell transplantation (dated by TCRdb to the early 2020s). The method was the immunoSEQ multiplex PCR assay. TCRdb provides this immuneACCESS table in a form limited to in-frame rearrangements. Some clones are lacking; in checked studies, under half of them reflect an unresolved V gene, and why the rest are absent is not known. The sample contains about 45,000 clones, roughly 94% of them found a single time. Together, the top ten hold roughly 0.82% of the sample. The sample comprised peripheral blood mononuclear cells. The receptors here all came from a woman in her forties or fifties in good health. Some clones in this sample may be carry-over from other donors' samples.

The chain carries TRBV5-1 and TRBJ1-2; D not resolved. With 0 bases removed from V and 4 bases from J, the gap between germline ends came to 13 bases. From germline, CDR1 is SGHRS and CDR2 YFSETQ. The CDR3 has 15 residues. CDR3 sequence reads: CASSLGGATSYGYTF. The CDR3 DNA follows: TGCGCCAGCAGCTTGGGAGGCGCAACCTCCTATGGCTACACCTTC.

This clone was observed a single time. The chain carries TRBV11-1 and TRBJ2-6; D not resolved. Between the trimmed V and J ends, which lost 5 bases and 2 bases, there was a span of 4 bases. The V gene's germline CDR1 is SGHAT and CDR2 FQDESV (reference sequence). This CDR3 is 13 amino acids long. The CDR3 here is CASSQPGANVLTF. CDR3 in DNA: TGTGCCAGCAGCCAACCTGGGGCCAACGTCCTGACTTTC.

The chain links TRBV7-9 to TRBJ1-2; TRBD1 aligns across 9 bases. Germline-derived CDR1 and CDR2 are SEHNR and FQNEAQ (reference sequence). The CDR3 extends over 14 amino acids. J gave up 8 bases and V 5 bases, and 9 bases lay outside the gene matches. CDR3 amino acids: CASSRDRDNLGYTF. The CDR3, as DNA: TGTGCCAGCAGCCGGGACAGGGACAACTTAGGCTACACCTTC.

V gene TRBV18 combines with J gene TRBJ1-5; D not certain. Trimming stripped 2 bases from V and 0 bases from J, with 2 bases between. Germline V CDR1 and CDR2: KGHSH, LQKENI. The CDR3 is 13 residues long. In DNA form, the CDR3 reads TGTGCCAGCTCACCAGATAGCAATCAGCCCCAGCATTTT. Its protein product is CASSPDSNQPQHF.

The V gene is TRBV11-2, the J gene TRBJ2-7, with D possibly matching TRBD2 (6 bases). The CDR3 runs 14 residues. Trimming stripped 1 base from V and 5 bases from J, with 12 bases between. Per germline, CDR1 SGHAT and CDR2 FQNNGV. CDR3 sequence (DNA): TGTGCCAGCAGCTTAGCGGGACTGCTGCACGAGCAGTACTTC. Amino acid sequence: CASSLAGLLHEQYF.

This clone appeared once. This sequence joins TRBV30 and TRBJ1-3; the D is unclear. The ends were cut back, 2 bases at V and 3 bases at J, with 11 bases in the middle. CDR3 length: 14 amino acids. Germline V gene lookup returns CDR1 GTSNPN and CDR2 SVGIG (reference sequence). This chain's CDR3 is CAWSRRGFGNTIYF. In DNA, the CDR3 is TGTGCCTGGAGTCGCCGAGGATTTGGAAACACCATATATTTT.

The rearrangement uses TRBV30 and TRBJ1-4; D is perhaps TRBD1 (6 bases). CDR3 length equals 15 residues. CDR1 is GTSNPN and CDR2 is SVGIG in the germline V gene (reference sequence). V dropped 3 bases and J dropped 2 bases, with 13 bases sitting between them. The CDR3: CAWRKQGVTNEKLFF. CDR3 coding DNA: TGTGCCTGGAGGAAACAGGGTGTCACTAATGAAAAACTGTTTTTT.

In DNA form, the CDR3 reads TGTGCCAGCAGCCCATCCCCCGGGTACAATGAGCAGTTCTTC. Translating it yields CASSPSPGYNEQFF. This sequence joins TRBV7-3 and TRBJ2-1; D call uncertain. V gave up 5 bases and J gave up 4 bases, with 12 bases separating them. The CDR3 is 14 residues long. The germline gives CDR1 SGHTA, CDR2 FQGTGA.

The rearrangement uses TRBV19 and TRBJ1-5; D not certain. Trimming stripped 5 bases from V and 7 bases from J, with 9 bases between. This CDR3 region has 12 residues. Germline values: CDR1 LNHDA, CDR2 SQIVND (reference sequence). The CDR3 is CASSGVDQPQHF. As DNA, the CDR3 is TGTGCCAGTAGTGGCGTTGACCAGCCCCAGCATTTT. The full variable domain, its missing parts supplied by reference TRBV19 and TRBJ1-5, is DGGITQSPKYLFRKEGQNVTLSCEQNLNHDAMYWYRQDPGQGLRLIYYSQIVNDFQKGDIAEGYSVSREKKESFPLTVTSAQKNPTAFYLCASSGVDQPQHFGDGTRLSIL.

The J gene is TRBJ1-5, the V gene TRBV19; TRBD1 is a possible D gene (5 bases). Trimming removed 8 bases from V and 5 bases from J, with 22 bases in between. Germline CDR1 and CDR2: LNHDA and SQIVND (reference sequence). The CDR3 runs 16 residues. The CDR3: CASSLGRGQMYQPQHF. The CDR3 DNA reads TGTGCCAGTTCCCTTGGAAGGGGTCAAATGTATCAGCCCCAGCATTTT.

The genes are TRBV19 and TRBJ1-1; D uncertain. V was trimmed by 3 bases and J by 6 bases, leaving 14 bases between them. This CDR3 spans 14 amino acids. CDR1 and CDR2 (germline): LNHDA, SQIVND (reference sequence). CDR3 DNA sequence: TGTGCCAGTAGTATCAGAGGATCCGTCGCTGAAGCTTTCTTT. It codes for CASSIRGSVAEAFF.

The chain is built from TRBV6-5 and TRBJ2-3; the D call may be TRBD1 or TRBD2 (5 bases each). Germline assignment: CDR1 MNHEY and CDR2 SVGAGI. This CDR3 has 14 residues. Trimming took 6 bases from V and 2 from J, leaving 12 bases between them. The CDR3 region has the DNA TGTGCCAGCAGACTTCCGGGACCCACAGATACGCAGTATTTT. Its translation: CASRLPGPTDTQYF.

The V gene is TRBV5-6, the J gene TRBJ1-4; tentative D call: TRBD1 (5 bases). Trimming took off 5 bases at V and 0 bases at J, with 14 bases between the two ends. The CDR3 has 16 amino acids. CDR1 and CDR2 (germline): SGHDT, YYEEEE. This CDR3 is CASSRQFPATNEKLFF. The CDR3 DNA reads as TGTGCCAGCAGTCGACAGTTCCCTGCAACTAATGAAAAACTGTTTTTT.

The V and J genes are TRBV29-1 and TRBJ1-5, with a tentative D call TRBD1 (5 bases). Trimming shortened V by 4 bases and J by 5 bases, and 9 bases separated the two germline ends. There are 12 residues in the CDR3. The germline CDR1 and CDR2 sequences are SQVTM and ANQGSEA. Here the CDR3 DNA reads TGCAGCGTTGCAGGGCTGGATCAGCCCCAGCATTTT. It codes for CSVAGLDQPQHF.

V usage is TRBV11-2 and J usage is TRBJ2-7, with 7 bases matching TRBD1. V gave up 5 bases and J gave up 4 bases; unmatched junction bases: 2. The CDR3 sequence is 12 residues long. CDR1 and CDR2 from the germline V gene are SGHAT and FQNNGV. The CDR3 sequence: CASSGQAYEQYF. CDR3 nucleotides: TGTGCCAGCAGCGGACAGGCGTACGAGCAGTACTTC.

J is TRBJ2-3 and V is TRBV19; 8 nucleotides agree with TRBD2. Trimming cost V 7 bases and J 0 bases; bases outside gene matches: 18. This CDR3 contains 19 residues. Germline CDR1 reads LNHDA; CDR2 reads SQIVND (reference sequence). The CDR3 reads CASTGAVAGGHPSTDTQYF. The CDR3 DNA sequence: TGTGCCAGTACCGGGGCGGTGGCGGGGGGCCACCCTAGCACAGATACGCAGTATTTT.

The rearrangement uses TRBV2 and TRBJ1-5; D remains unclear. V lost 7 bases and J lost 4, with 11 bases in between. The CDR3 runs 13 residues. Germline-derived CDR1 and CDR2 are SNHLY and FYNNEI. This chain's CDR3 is CASKASRNQPQHF. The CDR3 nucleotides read TGTGCCAGCAAAGCGTCGAGGAATCAGCCCCAGCATTTT.

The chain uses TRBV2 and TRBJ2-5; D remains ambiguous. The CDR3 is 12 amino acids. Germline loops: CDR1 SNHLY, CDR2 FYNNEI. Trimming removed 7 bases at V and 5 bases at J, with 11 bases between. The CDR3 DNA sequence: TGTGCCAGCAAACTGGAACCGGAGACCCAGTACTTC. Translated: CASKLEPETQYF.

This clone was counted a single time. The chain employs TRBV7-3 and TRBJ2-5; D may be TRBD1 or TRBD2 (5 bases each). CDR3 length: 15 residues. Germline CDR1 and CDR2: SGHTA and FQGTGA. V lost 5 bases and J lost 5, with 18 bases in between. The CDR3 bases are TGTGCCAGCAGCGCCGCAGGGAGCCGAGCGGAGACCCAGTACTTC. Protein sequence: CASSAAGSRAETQYF.

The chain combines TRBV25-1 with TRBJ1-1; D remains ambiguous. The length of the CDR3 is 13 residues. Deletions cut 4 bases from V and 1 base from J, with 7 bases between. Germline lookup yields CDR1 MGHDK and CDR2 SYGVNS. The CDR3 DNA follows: TGTGCCAGCAGTGGCTACAGGAACACTGAAGCTTTCTTT. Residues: CASSGYRNTEAFF.